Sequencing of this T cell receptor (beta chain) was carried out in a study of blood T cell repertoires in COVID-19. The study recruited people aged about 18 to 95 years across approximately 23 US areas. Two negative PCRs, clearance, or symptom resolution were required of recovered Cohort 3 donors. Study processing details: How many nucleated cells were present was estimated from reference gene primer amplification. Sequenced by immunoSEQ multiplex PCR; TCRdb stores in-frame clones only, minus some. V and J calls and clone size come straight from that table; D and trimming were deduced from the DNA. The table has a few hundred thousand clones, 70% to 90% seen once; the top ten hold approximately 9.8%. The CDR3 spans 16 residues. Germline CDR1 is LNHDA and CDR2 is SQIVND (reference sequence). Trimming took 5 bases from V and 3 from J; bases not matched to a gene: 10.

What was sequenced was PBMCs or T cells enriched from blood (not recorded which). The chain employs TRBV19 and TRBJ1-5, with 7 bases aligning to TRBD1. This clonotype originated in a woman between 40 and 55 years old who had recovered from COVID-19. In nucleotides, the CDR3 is TGTGCCAGTAGTCCCACCCCACAGGGGAACAATCAGCCCCAGCATTTT. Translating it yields CASSPTPQGNNQPQHF.